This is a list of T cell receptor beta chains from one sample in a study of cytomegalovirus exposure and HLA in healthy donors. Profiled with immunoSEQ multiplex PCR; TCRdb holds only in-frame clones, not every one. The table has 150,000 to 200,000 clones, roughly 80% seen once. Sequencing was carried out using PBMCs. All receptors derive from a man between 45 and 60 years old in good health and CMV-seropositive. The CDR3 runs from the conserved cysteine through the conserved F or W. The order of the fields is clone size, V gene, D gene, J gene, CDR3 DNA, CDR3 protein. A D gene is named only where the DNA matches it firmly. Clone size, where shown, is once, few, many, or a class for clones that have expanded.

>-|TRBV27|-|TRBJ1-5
TGTGCCAGCAGTTTATTCGGGGGGCCGGGCAATCAGCCCCAGCATTTT
CASSLFGGPGNQPQHF
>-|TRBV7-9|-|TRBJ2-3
TGTGCCAGCAGCTTAGATGCGGGAATCACAGATACGCAGTATTTT
CASSLDAGITDTQYF
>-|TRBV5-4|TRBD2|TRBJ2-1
TGTGCCAGCAGCCTTAGCGGGATTGGTTACAATGAGCAGTTCTTC
CASSLSGIGYNEQFF
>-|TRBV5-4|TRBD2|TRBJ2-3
TGTGCCAGCAGCTTGGAGCCGGGACTAGCGGGGGGGCCGAGGGATACGCAGTATTTT
CASSLEPGLAGGPRDTQYF
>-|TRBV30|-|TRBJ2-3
TGTGCCTGGATCGGGGACACGACGCAGTATTTT
CAWIGDTTQYF
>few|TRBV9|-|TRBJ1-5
TGTGCCAGCAGTCTTCTGGGGGGAGAGCCCCAGCATTTT
CASSLLGGEPQHF
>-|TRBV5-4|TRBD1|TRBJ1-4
TGTGCCAGCAGCTCCGCCACTCAGGGGGCGGGAGAAAAACTGTTTTTT
CASSSATQGAGEKLFF
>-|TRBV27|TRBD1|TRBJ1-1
TGTGCCAGCACAACAGGGGCAATGAACACTGAAGCTTTCTTT
CASTTGAMNTEAFF
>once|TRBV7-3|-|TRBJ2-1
TGTGCCAGCAGCGGTGGGGCAGCGTTGGGGGGTGAGCAGTTCTTC
CASSGGAALGGEQFF
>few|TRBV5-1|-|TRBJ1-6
TGCGCCAGCAGCTTGGATCTGGTCAGCTCCTATAATTCACCCCTCCACTTT
CASSLDLVSSYNSPLHF
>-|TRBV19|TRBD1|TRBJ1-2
TGTGCCAGTTGTCCCGGGACAGGGGTCGGGGGCTACACCTTC
CASCPGTGVGGYTF
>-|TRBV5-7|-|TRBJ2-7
TGTGCCAGCAGCGAAAACAGAGGGCACTACGAGCAGTACTTC
CASSENRGHYEQYF
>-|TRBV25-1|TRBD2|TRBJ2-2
TGTGCCACCTCTCGGGGGGTTGGCGGGGAGCTGTTTTTT
CATSRGVGGELFF
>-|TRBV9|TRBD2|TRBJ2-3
TGTGCCAGCAGTCTCATGGGGACTAGCGGCCCTGATACGCAGTATTTT
CASSLMGTSGPDTQYF